Below are 21 T cell receptor beta chains sequenced from a single sample in a study of monozygotic twins with inflammatory bowel disease. Reprocessing the 5' RACE reads, TCRdb reports a single entry for every CDR3 protein and omits DNA. Across approximately 150,000 distinct CDR3 sequences, the top ten clones capture around 6.8% of the sample. The sample was blood. The source of these receptors is a human donor with ulcerative colitis or Crohn's disease, or a healthy co-twin of an affected twin (not recorded which).

The CDR3 is CASSPLPGQGDSPLHF. V gene TRBV18 combines with J gene TRBJ1-6; TCRdb calls TRBD1, which cannot be checked without DNA. Looked up from germline, CDR1 is KGHSH and CDR2 is LQKENI. This CDR3 spans 16 amino acids. The full variable domain, with the rest looked up from reference TRBV18 and TRBJ1-6, is NAGVMQNPRHLVRRRGQEARLRCSPMKGHSHVYWYRQLPEEGLKFMVYLQKENIIDESGMPKERFSAEFPKEGPSILRIQQVVRGDSAAYFCASSPLPGQGDSPLHFGNGTRLTVT.

V and J are TRBV30 and TRBJ2-2; checking the TCRdb D call of TRBD2 is not possible without DNA. This CDR3 contains 14 residues. Germline CDR1 GTSNPN, CDR2 SVGIG (reference sequence). The CDR3 loop is CAWSRGEAPGELFF.

The chain joins TRBV7-7 to TRBJ2-3; the D call from TCRdb, TRBD2, cannot be confirmed without DNA. The CDR3 is 16 residues long. Germline V gene data show CDR1 as SSHAT and CDR2 as FNYEAQ (reference sequence). This chain's CDR3 is CASSLGVAGGPDTQYF.

The chain joins TRBV2 to TRBJ1-1. The germline V gene has CDR1 SNHLY and CDR2 FYNNEI. This CDR3 region has 13 residues. CDR3 region: CASMIRVNTEAFF.

The chain joins TRBV12-3 or TRBV12-4 to TRBJ1-1. The CDR3 runs to 11 residues. The CDR3 here is CASSHLREAFF.

This chain connects TRBV6-5 to TRBJ2-7; absent DNA, TCRdb's TRBD1 call cannot be checked. CDR1 and CDR2 (germline): MNHEY, SVGAGI. This CDR3 region has 14 residues. The CDR3: CASSYEGQYREQYF.

The chain recombines TRBV7-2 with TRBJ1-2. There are 17 residues in the CDR3. The germline gives CDR1 SGHTA, CDR2 FQGNSA. CDR3 sequence: CASSLEWQFVRYDGYTF.

The gene calls are TRBV4-1 and TRBJ2-5; the TCRdb call, TRBD1, lacks DNA for checking. This CDR3 has 15 residues. Germline V lookup: CDR1 MGHRA, CDR2 YSYEKL. The CDR3 sequence: CASSQETQGEETQYF.

The chain combines TRBV15 with TRBJ2-1. This CDR3 has 12 residues. Germline V CDR1 and CDR2: LNHNV, YYDKDF (reference sequence). This CDR3 reads CATSRDTGGQFF. Together with reference TRBV15 and TRBJ2-1, the CDR3 gives the full variable domain: DAMVIQNPRYQVTQFGKPVTLSCSQTLNHNVMYWYQQKSSQAPKLLFHYYDKDFNNEADTPDNFQSRRPNTSFCFLDIRSPGLGDTAMYLCATSRDTGGQFFGPGTRLTVL.

The chain carries TRBV20-1 and TRBJ2-1; the TRBD2 assignment by TCRdb is unverifiable without DNA. CDR1 and CDR2 from the germline V gene are DFQATT and SNEGSKA (reference sequence). The CDR3 is 15 residues long. The CDR3 sequence is CSASTSGRAYNEQFF.

The chain couples TRBV18 to TRBJ1-5. Germline V CDR1 and CDR2: KGHSH, LQKENI. The CDR3 is 13 amino acids. The CDR3 here is CASSQGLNQPQHF.

The chain is built from TRBV9 and TRBJ1-2; lacking DNA, the TRBD1 call made by TCRdb goes unchecked. Germline CDR1 and CDR2: SGDLS and YYNGEE. This CDR3 is 17 amino acids long. This chain's CDR3 is CASSLPVDRGQNYGYTF.

The chain employs TRBV5-1 and TRBJ2-2; the TRBD1 assignment by TCRdb is unverifiable without DNA. The length of the CDR3 is 16 residues. Germline V lookup: CDR1 SGHRS, CDR2 YFSETQ. This CDR3 reads CASSSPMVLGTGELFF. The full variable domain, completed using reference TRBV5-1 and TRBJ2-2, is KAGVTQTPRYLIKTRGQQVTLSCSPISGHRSVSWYQQTPGQGLQFLFEYFSETQRNKGNFPGRFSGRQFSNSRSEMNVSTLELGDSALYLCASSSPMVLGTGELFFGEGSRLTVL.

The V call is TRBV27, the J call TRBJ2-5. Per germline, CDR1 MNHEY and CDR2 SMNVEV (reference sequence). The CDR3 totals 14 residues. CDR3 loop: CASSWIGSQETQYF.

The chain couples TRBV20-1 to TRBJ2-1; the TRBD1 assignment by TCRdb is unverifiable without DNA. This CDR3 has 14 amino acids. The germline V gene encodes CDR1 DFQATT and CDR2 SNEGSKA (reference sequence). CDR3 residues: CSARAPLRGNEQFF.

The rearrangement uses TRBV5-1 and TRBJ1-2; TCRdb's D call, TRBD1, is unchecked because there is no DNA. Germline V gene data show CDR1 as SGHRS and CDR2 as YFSETQ. The CDR3 has 15 amino acids. This CDR3 is CASTRNSRDRNGYTF.

The genes are TRBV3-1 and TRBJ2-7; no DNA is available, so the TRBD2 call from TCRdb remains unchecked. The CDR3 runs 12 residues. Germline-derived CDR1 and CDR2 are LGHDT and YNNKEL (reference sequence). The CDR3 loop is CASMAVVGEVYF.

The V and J genes are TRBV7-2 and TRBJ2-3; the TRBD2 assignment by TCRdb is unverifiable without DNA. CDR1 and CDR2 (germline): SGHTA, FQGNSA. The CDR3 length is 11 residues. Here the CDR3 reads CASGGLYTQYF. Looking up the rest from reference TRBV7-2 and TRBJ2-3 gives the full variable domain: GAGVSQSPSNKVTEKGKDVELRCDPISGHTALYWYRQSLGQGLEFLIYFQGNSAPDKSGLPSDRFSAERTGGSVSTLTIQRTQQEDSAVYLCASGGLYTQYFGPGTRLTVL.

The rearrangement uses TRBV5-1 and TRBJ1-2. CDR3 length equals 14 residues. Germline loops: CDR1 SGHRS, CDR2 YFSETQ. This CDR3 reads CASSSLMGNYGYTF.

The rearrangement joins TRBV25-1 to TRBJ1-2; TCRdb outputs TRBD1, but without DNA this stays unchecked. Germline loops: CDR1 MGHDK, CDR2 SYGVNS. The CDR3 extends over 14 amino acids. The CDR3 sequence is CASSEPQGARGYTF.

V is TRBV5-1 and J is TRBJ2-5; there is no DNA to check the TCRdb D call of TRBD2. In germline, CDR1 is SGHRS, CDR2 YFSETQ. This CDR3 spans 15 amino acids. CDR3: CASSLESRGTETQYF.